The present entry profiles one T cell receptor (beta chain) with its context. Its antigen is unknown. The data belong to a study of blood T cells in healthy people across ages. Study background: Researchers report that template switching captured about one barcoded beta molecule per two T cells. Study-level results: The diversity estimates, figures obtained from one million T cells, were considered underestimates. The fall in TCR beta diversity per million T cells was roughly linear with age.

Trimming removed 7 bases at V and 4 bases at J, with 24 bases between. This CDR3 contains 17 residues. The use of a sample-barcoded 5' primer and a J-beta primer mix characterized a second PCR of roughly 6 to 12 cycles. In TCRdb, the 5' RACE reads were re-called with MiXCR into one record per CDR3 protein. This sample has about 640,000 distinct CDR3 sequences, with 45% to 65% found just once. The receptor was derived from a man in his 60s in good health. Specimen: blood. The chain joins TRBV12-3 or TRBV12-4 to TRBJ2-3; D call uncertain. DNA of the CDR3: TGTGCCAGCACCTACGAACCCCCGAGACTCGGCGCAGATACGCAGTATTTT. Its protein product is CASTYEPPRLGADTQYF.